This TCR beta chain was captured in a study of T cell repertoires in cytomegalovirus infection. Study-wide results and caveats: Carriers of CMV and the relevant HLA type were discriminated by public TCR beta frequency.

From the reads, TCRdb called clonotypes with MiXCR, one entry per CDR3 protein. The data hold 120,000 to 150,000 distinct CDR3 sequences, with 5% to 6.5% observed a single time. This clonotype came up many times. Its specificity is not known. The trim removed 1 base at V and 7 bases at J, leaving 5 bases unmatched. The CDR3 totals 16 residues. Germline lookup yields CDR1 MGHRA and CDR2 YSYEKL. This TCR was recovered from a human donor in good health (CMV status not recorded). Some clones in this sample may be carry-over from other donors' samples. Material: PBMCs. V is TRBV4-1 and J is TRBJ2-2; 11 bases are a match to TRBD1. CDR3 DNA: TGCGCCAGCAGCCAAGGCCGGACAGGGGGCATCGGGGAGCTGTTTTTT. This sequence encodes CASSQGRTGGIGELFF.